This T cell receptor beta chain was obtained from a study of identical twins. The CDR3 totals 21 residues. Germline CDR1 and CDR2: MGHRA and YSYEKL. Unmatched junction bases numbered 20, after V lost 6 bases and J lost 0 bases. TCRdb passed the 5' RACE reads through MiXCR, listing each CDR3 protein once. The sample has a few hundred thousand distinct CDR3 sequences; around 9.6% are singletons. This clonotype came up a few times. A further study also used this sample, focusing on yellow fever vaccine responses in identical twins.

The sample taken for sequencing was PBMCs. The V gene is TRBV4-1, the J gene TRBJ2-3; TRBD1 aligns across 11 bases. The receptor was derived from a woman under 30 in good health. The CDR3 spells CASRSRLAGQGASSSTDTQYF. CDR3 in DNA: TGCGCCAGCAGATCAAGATTGGCCGGACAGGGGGCGTCTAGCAGCACAGATACGCAGTATTTT.